Below are 11 T cell receptor beta chains sequenced from a single sample in a study of cytomegalovirus exposure and HLA in healthy donors. The PCR was carried out with 60 Vbeta primers and 13 Jbeta primers. Using immunoSEQ multiplex PCR, the repertoire was profiled, and TCRdb retains in-frame clones only, with some absent. The data show some 200,000 clones, roughly 9.5% seen once. Sample: PBMCs. The source is a woman aged 25 to 39 in good health and CMV-seropositive.

This clone was seen more than once but under ten times. CDR3 nucleotides: TGTGCCAGCAGTGAAGCCGAGGGGGCAGGAGAAAAACTGTTTTTT. This encodes CASSEAEGAGEKLFF. The chain carries TRBV6-1 and TRBJ1-4; 7 bases agree with TRBD1. Trimming at V came to 0 bases and at J to 8 bases, leaving 6 bases not matched to a gene. The CDR3 is 15 amino acids. CDR1 and CDR2 (germline): MNHNS, SASEGT.

This rearrangement joins TRBV2 to TRBJ2-5; 7 nucleotides agree with TRBD2. Germline CDR1 reads SNHLY; CDR2 reads FYNNEI. CDR3 length: 14 amino acids. The trim removed 10 bases at V and 4 bases at J, leaving 12 bases unmatched. CDR3 region: CAKTPREVRETQYF. The CDR3 coding sequence is TGTGCCAAAACCCCCCGGGAGGTGAGAGAGACCCAGTACTTC.

The sample holds a few counts of this clone. J is TRBJ2-1 and V is TRBV6-6; a possible D gene is TRBD2 (6 bases). The CDR3 is made up of 14 amino acids. Germline loops: CDR1 MNHNY, CDR2 SVGAGI (reference sequence). The germline V and J ends were trimmed by 6 bases and 3 bases, with 12 bases remaining between them. The CDR3 DNA follows: TGTGCCAGCAGGTCTAGCGTGATCTACAATGAGCAGTTCTTC. Translating it yields CASRSSVIYNEQFF.

The rearrangement links TRBV6-1 to TRBJ1-2; 7 positions match TRBD1. This CDR3 is built from 13 residues. Germline values: CDR1 MNHNS, CDR2 SASEGT. V shed 6 bases, J shed 7 bases, and the junction held 8 bases outside the gene matches. In DNA form, the CDR3 reads TGTGCCAGCAGGCACCGGGACAGTTTTGGCTACACCTTC. Its translation: CASRHRDSFGYTF.

The CDR3: CSVQDYEQYF. The CDR3 coding sequence is TGCAGCGTTCAGGACTACGAGCAGTACTTC. The rearrangement links TRBV29-1 to TRBJ2-7; D gene ambiguous. There are 10 residues in the CDR3. V gave up 5 bases and J gave up 3 bases, with 5 bases separating them. The germline CDR1 and CDR2 sequences are SQVTM and ANQGSEA.

The V and J genes are TRBV5-1 and TRBJ2-7; 8 bases agree with TRBD2. This CDR3 is 16 amino acids long. The germline gives CDR1 SGHRS, CDR2 YFSETQ. V shed 0 bases, J shed 5 bases, and the junction held 10 bases outside the gene matches. The CDR3 DNA reads TGCGCCAGCAGCTTGGCCCCCGGGAGGGGGTTCGACGAGCAGTACTTC. This sequence encodes CASSLAPGRGFDEQYF.

In this sample, this clone turned up a few times. The chain is built from TRBV2 and TRBJ2-7; D perhaps matches TRBD2 (6 bases). V was trimmed by 8 bases and J by 4 bases, leaving 12 bases between them. This CDR3 has 12 residues. The germline gives CDR1 SNHLY, CDR2 FYNNEI. Here the CDR3 DNA reads TGTGCCAGCGGGAGGCCCGATTACGAGCAGTACTTC. This sequence encodes CASGRPDYEQYF.

The table lists this clone with a few counts. V gene TRBV12-5 combines with J gene TRBJ2-5; TRBD1 matches 8 bases. There are 14 residues in the CDR3. Germline V lookup: CDR1 LGHNT, CDR2 FRNRAP. Germline trimming cut 4 bases from V and 4 bases from J; bases unmatched to any gene: 5. The CDR3 DNA follows: TGTGCTAGTGGTTCCCCCGACAGGGGAGAGACCCAGTACTTC. Its translation is CASGSPDRGETQYF.

There are a few counts of this clone. The V gene is TRBV6-1, the J gene TRBJ2-7, with D perhaps TRBD1 (6 bases). Trimming took off 6 bases at V and 1 base at J, with 13 bases between the two ends. The CDR3 covers 14 residues. Germline lookup yields CDR1 MNHNS and CDR2 SASEGT. In DNA, the CDR3 is TGTGCCAGCAGCCGACAGGTCAATTCCTACGAGCAGTACTTC. Translating it yields CASSRQVNSYEQYF.

This chain uses TRBV6-4 with TRBJ2-2; 7 bases are a match to TRBD2. CDR1 is MRHNA and CDR2 is SNTAGT in the germline V gene. This CDR3 is built from 16 residues. The V and J ends lost 1 base and 4 bases, in that order; junction bases with no gene match: 6. CDR3 DNA sequence: TGTGCCAGCAGTGACTTGGGGAGGGCCAGCACCGGGGAGCTGTTTTTT. It yields the protein CASSDLGRASTGELFF.

This clone has only a few counts. The V call is TRBV4-1, the J call TRBJ1-5; D gene unclear. Germline V CDR1 and CDR2: MGHRA, YSYEKL. V lost 1 base to trimming and J lost 4 bases, with 5 bases between them. The CDR3 runs to 13 residues. As DNA, the CDR3 is TGCGCCAGCAGCCAAGGAGGGAATCAGCCCCAGCATTTT. It specifies CASSQGGNQPQHF.